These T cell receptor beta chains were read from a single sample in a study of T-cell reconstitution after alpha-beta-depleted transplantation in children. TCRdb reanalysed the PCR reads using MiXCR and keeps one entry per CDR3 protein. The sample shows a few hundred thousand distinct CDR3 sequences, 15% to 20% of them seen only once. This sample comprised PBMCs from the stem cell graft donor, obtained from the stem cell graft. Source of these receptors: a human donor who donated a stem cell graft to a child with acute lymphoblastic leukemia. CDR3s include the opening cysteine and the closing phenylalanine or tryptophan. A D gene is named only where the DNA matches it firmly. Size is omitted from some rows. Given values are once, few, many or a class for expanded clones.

CDR3 protein: CSASDPSQNNYGYTF
CDR3 DNA: TGCAGTGCTAGTGATCCCAGCCAAAATAACTATGGCTACACCTTC
V gene: TRBV20-1
D gene: -
clone size: few
J gene: TRBJ1-2

CDR3 protein: CATTPWGETQYF
CDR3 DNA: TGCGCCACCACCCCGTGGGGGGAGACCCAGTACTTC
V gene: TRBV10-1
D gene: -
clone size: few
J gene: TRBJ2-5

CDR3 protein: CASSILAGVHYEQYF
CDR3 DNA: TGTGCCAGTAGTATACTAGCGGGCGTACACTACGAGCAGTACTTC
V gene: TRBV19
D gene: TRBD2
clone size: -
J gene: TRBJ2-7

CDR3 protein: CASSQDGAGNSPLHF
CDR3 DNA: TGCGCCAGCAGCCAAGATGGGGCAGGGAATTCACCCCTCCACTTT
V gene: TRBV4-1
D gene: -
clone size: -
J gene: TRBJ1-6

CDR3 protein: CASSLVKETVDGYTF
CDR3 DNA: TGTGCCAGCAGCTTAGTAAAAGAGACAGTCGATGGCTACACCTTC
V gene: TRBV7-9
D gene: -
clone size: -
J gene: TRBJ1-2

CDR3 protein: CASSAGTDIQETQYF
CDR3 DNA: TGTGCCAGCTCAGCCGGGACAGATATCCAAGAGACCCAGTACTTC
V gene: TRBV18
D gene: TRBD1
clone size: few
J gene: TRBJ2-5

CDR3 protein: CASSSKQGNNEQFF
CDR3 DNA: TGCGCCAGCAGCTCTAAACAGGGGAACAATGAGCAGTTCTTC
V gene: TRBV4-1
D gene: TRBD1
clone size: -
J gene: TRBJ2-1

CDR3 protein: CASSLGDRLRDTQYF
CDR3 DNA: TGTGCCAGCAGTTTGGGGGACAGGCTGAGAGATACGCAGTATTTT
V gene: TRBV27
D gene: TRBD1
clone size: -
J gene: TRBJ2-3

CDR3 protein: CASRPTGLSNQPQHF
CDR3 DNA: TGTGCCAGCAGGCCCACAGGTCTTAGCAATCAGCCCCAGCATTTT
V gene: TRBV27
D gene: -
clone size: few
J gene: TRBJ1-5

CDR3 protein: CASSQEGVWGTGGYEQYF
CDR3 DNA: TGCGCCAGCAGCCAAGAGGGGGTTTGGGGGACAGGGGGCTACGAGCAGTACTTC
V gene: TRBV4-1
D gene: TRBD1
clone size: few
J gene: TRBJ2-7

CDR3 protein: CASSLKGANTEAFF
CDR3 DNA: TGTGCCAGCAGCTTAAAGGGGGCTAACACTGAAGCTTTCTTT
V gene: TRBV7-3
D gene: TRBD1
clone size: few
J gene: TRBJ1-1

CDR3 protein: CASSLVAVPYEQYF
CDR3 DNA: TGTGCCAGCAGCTTAGTGGCAGTCCCCTACGAGCAGTACTTC
V gene: TRBV7-9
D gene: -
clone size: -
J gene: TRBJ2-7

CDR3 protein: CAIGGANTEAFF
CDR3 DNA: TGTGCCATCGGGGGAGCTAACACTGAAGCTTTCTTT
V gene: TRBV10-3
D gene: -
clone size: -
J gene: TRBJ1-1

CDR3 protein: CASSQAGNSNQPQHF
CDR3 DNA: TGTGCCAGCAGCCAAGCAGGAAACAGCAATCAGCCCCAGCATTTT
V gene: TRBV3-1
D gene: -
clone size: -
J gene: TRBJ1-5

CDR3 protein: CASSYADPNTDTQYF
CDR3 DNA: TGTGCCAGCAGTTACGCGGACCCTAACACAGATACGCAGTATTTT
V gene: TRBV6-5
D gene: -
clone size: few
J gene: TRBJ2-3

CDR3 protein: CASSLFALMDYGYTF
CDR3 DNA: TGCGCCAGCAGCTTGTTCGCCCTGATGGACTATGGCTACACCTTC
V gene: TRBV5-1
D gene: -
clone size: -
J gene: TRBJ1-2

CDR3 protein: CASSSVDSLNEQYF
CDR3 DNA: TGTGCCAGCAGCTCGGTTGACTCCCTTAACGAGCAGTACTTC
V gene: TRBV11-2
D gene: -
clone size: -
J gene: TRBJ2-7

CDR3 protein: CASSSQGNSNQPQHF
CDR3 DNA: TGTGCCAGCAGTTCACAGGGAAATAGCAATCAGCCCCAGCATTTT
V gene: TRBV12-3/TRBV12-4
D gene: -
clone size: -
J gene: TRBJ1-5

CDR3 protein: CASSFSGGDSGYTF
CDR3 DNA: TGTGCCAGCAGCTTCTCAGGAGGTGATAGTGGCTACACCTTC
V gene: TRBV7-9
D gene: -
clone size: -
J gene: TRBJ1-2

CDR3 protein: CSARGGTSGKKYTGELFF
CDR3 DNA: TGCAGTGCTAGAGGGGGGACTAGCGGGAAGAAGTACACCGGGGAGCTGTTTTTT
V gene: TRBV20-1
D gene: TRBD2
clone size: -
J gene: TRBJ2-2

CDR3 protein: CASSYGRHEQYF
CDR3 DNA: TGTGCCAGCAGTTACGGGCGGCACGAGCAGTACTTC
V gene: TRBV6-2/TRBV6-3
D gene: -
clone size: -
J gene: TRBJ2-7

CDR3 protein: CSARLRAAGELFF
CDR3 DNA: TGCAGTGCCCGGCTGAGGGCGGCCGGGGAGCTGTTTTTT
V gene: TRBV20-1
D gene: -
clone size: -
J gene: TRBJ2-2

CDR3 protein: CASSHLYSNQPQHF
CDR3 DNA: TGTGCCAGCAGCCACCTTTATAGCAATCAGCCCCAGCATTTT
V gene: TRBV12-3/TRBV12-4
D gene: -
clone size: -
J gene: TRBJ1-5

CDR3 protein: CASSPGQDTRNQPQHF
CDR3 DNA: TGTGCCAGCAGCCCGGGGCAGGACACTCGCAATCAGCCCCAGCATTTT
V gene: TRBV3-1
D gene: -
clone size: few
J gene: TRBJ1-5

CDR3 protein: CASSLGHYRTDTQYF
CDR3 DNA: TGTGCCAGCAGTCTCGGACATTATAGAACAGATACGCAGTATTTT
V gene: TRBV27
D gene: -
clone size: -
J gene: TRBJ2-3

CDR3 protein: CSVEDLSRGLYEQYF
CDR3 DNA: TGCAGCGTTGAAGATCTTAGCAGGGGGCTCTACGAGCAGTACTTC
V gene: TRBV29-1
D gene: TRBD1
clone size: -
J gene: TRBJ2-7

CDR3 protein: CSAPDEKNNEQFF
CDR3 DNA: TGCAGTGCTCCGGATGAAAAAAACAATGAGCAGTTCTTC
V gene: TRBV20-1
D gene: -
clone size: few
J gene: TRBJ2-1

CDR3 protein: CATSKSSGIHNEQFF
CDR3 DNA: TGTGCCACCAGTAAATCTAGCGGGATTCACAATGAGCAGTTCTTC
V gene: TRBV24-1
D gene: TRBD2
clone size: few
J gene: TRBJ2-1

CDR3 protein: CASSLGATNEQFF
CDR3 DNA: TGTGCCAGCAGTTTGGGAGCGACGAATGAGCAGTTCTTC
V gene: TRBV27
D gene: -
clone size: -
J gene: TRBJ2-1

CDR3 protein: CASSASGTGGSYEQYF
CDR3 DNA: TGTGCCAGCAGTGCGTCCGGGACAGGGGGCTCCTACGAGCAGTACTTC
V gene: TRBV25-1
D gene: TRBD1
clone size: -
J gene: TRBJ2-7

CDR3 protein: CSVVQTGELFF
CDR3 DNA: TGCAGCGTTGTTCAAACCGGGGAGCTGTTTTTT
V gene: TRBV29-1
D gene: -
clone size: few
J gene: TRBJ2-2

CDR3 protein: CASSLGFEQYF
CDR3 DNA: TGTGCCAGCAGTTTAGGGTTCGAGCAGTACTTC
V gene: TRBV6-6
D gene: -
clone size: -
J gene: TRBJ2-7

CDR3 protein: CASGLYVPGELFF
CDR3 DNA: TGTGCTAGTGGTTTGTACGTTCCCGGGGAGCTGTTTTTT
V gene: TRBV12-5
D gene: -
clone size: -
J gene: TRBJ2-2

CDR3 protein: CASSPPPTRMNTEAFF
CDR3 DNA: TGTGCCAGCAGCCCCCCTCCCACACGAATGAACACTGAAGCTTTCTTT
V gene: TRBV3-1
D gene: -
clone size: -
J gene: TRBJ1-1

CDR3 protein: CASSLDPVGSDGYTF
CDR3 DNA: TGCGCCAGCAGCTTGGACCCGGTCGGTAGTGATGGCTACACCTTC
V gene: TRBV5-1
D gene: -
clone size: -
J gene: TRBJ1-2

CDR3 protein: CASSQPGQGGETQYF
CDR3 DNA: TGTGCCAGCAGTCAGCCGGGACAGGGTGGTGAGACCCAGTACTTC
V gene: TRBV12-3/TRBV12-4
D gene: TRBD1
clone size: many
J gene: TRBJ2-5

CDR3 protein: CASSVGGTGGEGYTF
CDR3 DNA: TGTGCCAGCAGCGTAGGCGGTACAGGGGGCGAGGGCTACACCTTC
V gene: TRBV9
D gene: TRBD1
clone size: -
J gene: TRBJ1-2

CDR3 protein: CSASGTGVDEQYF
CDR3 DNA: TGCAGCGCATCCGGGACAGGGGTAGACGAGCAGTACTTC
V gene: TRBV29-1
D gene: TRBD1
clone size: few
J gene: TRBJ2-7

CDR3 protein: CATSRVTGGAFF
CDR3 DNA: TGTGCCACCAGCAGAGTTACAGGTGGGGCTTTCTTT
V gene: TRBV15
D gene: -
clone size: few
J gene: TRBJ1-1

CDR3 protein: CASSQGMGVSNQPQHF
CDR3 DNA: TGCGCCAGCAGCCAAGGAATGGGGGTGAGCAATCAGCCCCAGCATTTT
V gene: TRBV4-1
D gene: -
clone size: few
J gene: TRBJ1-5

CDR3 protein: CASSQEGLAGDYEQYF
CDR3 DNA: TGTGCCAGCAGCCAAGAAGGACTAGCTGGGGATTACGAGCAGTACTTC
V gene: TRBV3-1
D gene: TRBD2
clone size: -
J gene: TRBJ2-7

CDR3 protein: CASSPGQGDEKLFF
CDR3 DNA: TGCGCCAGCAGCCCGGGACAGGGAGATGAAAAACTGTTTTTT
V gene: TRBV5-1
D gene: TRBD1
clone size: few
J gene: TRBJ1-4

CDR3 protein: CASSTRTSGRLSEQYF
CDR3 DNA: TGTGCCAGTAGTACCAGGACTAGCGGGAGGTTGAGCGAGCAGTACTTC
V gene: TRBV19
D gene: TRBD2
clone size: -
J gene: TRBJ2-7

CDR3 protein: CASSGYGSSYEQYF
CDR3 DNA: TGCGCCAGCAGCGGTTACGGGAGCTCCTACGAGCAGTACTTC
V gene: TRBV5-1
D gene: -
clone size: -
J gene: TRBJ2-7

CDR3 protein: CASSLVPGTSYSYEQYF
CDR3 DNA: TGTGCCAGCAGCTTAGTTCCCGGGACATCCTACTCCTACGAGCAGTACTTC
V gene: TRBV11-1
D gene: -
clone size: few
J gene: TRBJ2-7

CDR3 protein: CASSQDPAGESYNEQFF
CDR3 DNA: TGTGCCAGCAGCCAAGACCCCGCGGGAGAGTCCTACAATGAGCAGTTCTTC
V gene: TRBV4-2
D gene: TRBD2
clone size: once
J gene: TRBJ2-1

CDR3 protein: CASSLEIGSYEQYF
CDR3 DNA: TGCGCCAGCAGCTTGGAGATTGGCTCCTACGAGCAGTACTTC
V gene: TRBV5-1
D gene: -
clone size: few
J gene: TRBJ2-7

CDR3 protein: CSARDHRWDYGYTF
CDR3 DNA: TGCAGTGCTAGAGATCATCGGTGGGACTATGGCTACACCTTC
V gene: TRBV20-1
D gene: -
clone size: few
J gene: TRBJ1-2

CDR3 protein: CASSFRGPRTGEQYF
CDR3 DNA: TGTGCCAGCAGCTTTCGGGGCCCGAGGACGGGGGAGCAGTACTTC
V gene: TRBV7-2
D gene: -
clone size: -
J gene: TRBJ2-7

CDR3 protein: CASTPTGKKNEQFF
CDR3 DNA: TGTGCCAGCACCCCGACGGGGAAAAAGAATGAGCAGTTCTTC
V gene: TRBV6-2/TRBV6-3
D gene: -
clone size: -
J gene: TRBJ2-1

CDR3 protein: CASSSFGQGGTDTQYF
CDR3 DNA: TGCGCCAGCAGCTCATTTGGACAGGGGGGCACAGATACGCAGTATTTT
V gene: TRBV5-1
D gene: TRBD1
clone size: -
J gene: TRBJ2-3